This T cell receptor (beta chain) emerged from a study of control samples from healthy donors and cancer patients. Assay: immunoSEQ multiplex PCR; the TCRdb copy retains only in-frame clones and omits some. Of around 49,000 clones in the sample, more than 70% are singletons; the top ten hold 1.6%. This CDR3 has 14 residues. In germline, CDR1 is MDHEN, CDR2 SYDVKM. V was shortened by 3 bases and J by 0 bases, with 8 bases between the two germline ends. The sample consisted of PBMCs. This chain connects TRBV28 to TRBJ1-1; D is perhaps TRBD1 (5 bases). The TCR sequence derives from a man aged 40-49 years with colorectal cancer. Here the CDR3 DNA reads TGTGCCAGCAGTTTCGGGGCATTGAACACTGAAGCTTTCTTT. This gives the protein CASSFGALNTEAFF.